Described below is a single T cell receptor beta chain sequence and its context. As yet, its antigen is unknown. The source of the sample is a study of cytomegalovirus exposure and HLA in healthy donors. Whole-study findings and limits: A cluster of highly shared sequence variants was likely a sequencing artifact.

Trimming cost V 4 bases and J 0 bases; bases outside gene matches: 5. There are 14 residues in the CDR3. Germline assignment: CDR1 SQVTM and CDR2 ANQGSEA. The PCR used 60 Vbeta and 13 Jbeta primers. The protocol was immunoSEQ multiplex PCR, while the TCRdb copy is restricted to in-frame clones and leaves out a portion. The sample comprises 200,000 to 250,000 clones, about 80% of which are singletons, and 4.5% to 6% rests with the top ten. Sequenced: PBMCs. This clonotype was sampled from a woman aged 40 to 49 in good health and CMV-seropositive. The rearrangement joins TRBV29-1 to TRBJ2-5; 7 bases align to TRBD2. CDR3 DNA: TGCAGCGTTGGGTTGGGGGGGAACCAAGAGACCCAGTACTTC. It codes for CSVGLGGNQETQYF.